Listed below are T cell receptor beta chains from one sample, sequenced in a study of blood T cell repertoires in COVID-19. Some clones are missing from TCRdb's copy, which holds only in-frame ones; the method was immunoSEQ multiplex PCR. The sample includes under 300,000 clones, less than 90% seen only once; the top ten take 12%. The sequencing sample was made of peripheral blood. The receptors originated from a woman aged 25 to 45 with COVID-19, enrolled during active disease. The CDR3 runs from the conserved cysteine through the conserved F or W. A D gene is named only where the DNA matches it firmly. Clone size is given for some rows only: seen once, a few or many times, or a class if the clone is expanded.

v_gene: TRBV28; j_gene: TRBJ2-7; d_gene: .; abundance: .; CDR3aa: CASSGRTDYEQYF; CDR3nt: TGTGCCAGCAGTGGGCGGACTGATTACGAGCAGTACTTC
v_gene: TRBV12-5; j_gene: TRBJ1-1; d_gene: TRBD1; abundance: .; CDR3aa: CASGFEGAPNTEAFF; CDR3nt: TGTGCTAGTGGTTTTGAGGGGGCCCCGAACACTGAAGCTTTCTTT
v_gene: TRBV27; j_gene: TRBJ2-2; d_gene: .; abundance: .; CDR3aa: CASSLKGLRNTGELFF; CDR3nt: TGTGCCAGCAGTTTAAAGGGGCTTAGGAACACCGGGGAGCTGTTTTTT
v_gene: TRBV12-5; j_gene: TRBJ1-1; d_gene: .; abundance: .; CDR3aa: CASGLSVGRTEAFF; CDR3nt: TGTGCTAGTGGCTTGTCGGTAGGGAGAACTGAAGCTTTCTTT
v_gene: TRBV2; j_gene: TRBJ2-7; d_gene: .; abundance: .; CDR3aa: CASSDVLYEQYF; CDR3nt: TGTGCCAGCAGTGACGTCTTGTACGAGCAGTACTTC
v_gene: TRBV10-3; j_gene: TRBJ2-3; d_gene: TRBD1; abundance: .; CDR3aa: CAIRGQGTSTDTQYF; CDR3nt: TGTGCCATCAGGGGACAGGGAACCAGCACAGATACGCAGTATTTT
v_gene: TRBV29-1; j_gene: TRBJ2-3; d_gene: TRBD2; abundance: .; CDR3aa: CSAGLAGGRGDTQYF; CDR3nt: TGCAGCGCGGGACTAGCGGGGGGGAGAGGGGATACGCAGTATTTT
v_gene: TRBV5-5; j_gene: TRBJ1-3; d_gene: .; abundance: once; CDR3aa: CASSLSDWGGNTIYF; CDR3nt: TGTGCCAGCAGCTTGAGCGACTGGGGCGGAAACACCATATATTTT
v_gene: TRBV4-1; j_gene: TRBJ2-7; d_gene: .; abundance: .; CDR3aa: CASSHSTGRYEQYF; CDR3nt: TGCGCCAGCAGCCACTCGACAGGGAGGTACGAGCAGTACTTC
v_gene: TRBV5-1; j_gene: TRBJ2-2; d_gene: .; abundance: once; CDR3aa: CASWGGLRNTGELFF; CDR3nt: TGCGCCAGCTGGGGGGGGCTCCGGAACACCGGGGAGCTGTTTTTT
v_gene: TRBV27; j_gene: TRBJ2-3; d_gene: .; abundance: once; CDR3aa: CASSLGHTSDTQYF; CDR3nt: TGTGCCAGCAGTTTAGGACACACGTCAGATACGCAGTATTTT
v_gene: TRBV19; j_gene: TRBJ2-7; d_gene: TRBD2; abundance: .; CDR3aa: CASSGLAGRLPYEQYF; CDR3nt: TGTGCCAGTAGCGGACTAGCGGGGAGGCTCCCTTACGAGCAGTACTTC
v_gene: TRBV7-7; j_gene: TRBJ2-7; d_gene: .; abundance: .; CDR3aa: CASSPSTGTYEQYF; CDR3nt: TGTGCCAGCAGTCCGAGCACAGGAACCTACGAGCAGTACTTC
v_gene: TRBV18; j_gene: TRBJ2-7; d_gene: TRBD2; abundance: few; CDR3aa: CASHSGGLYEQYF; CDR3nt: TGTGCCAGCCATAGCGGGGGGCTTTACGAGCAGTACTTC
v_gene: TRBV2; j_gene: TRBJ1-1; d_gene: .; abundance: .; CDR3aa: CASSRGRDTEAFF; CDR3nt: TGTGCCAGCAGCAGGGGTAGGGACACTGAAGCTTTCTTT
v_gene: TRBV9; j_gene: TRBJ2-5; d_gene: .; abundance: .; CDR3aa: CASSVHAGPQETQYF; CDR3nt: TGTGCCAGCAGCGTCCACGCGGGCCCACAAGAGACTCAGTACTTC
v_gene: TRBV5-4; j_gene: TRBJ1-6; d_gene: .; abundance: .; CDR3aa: CASSSSPGHGEGSPLHF; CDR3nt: TGTGCCAGCAGCTCATCGCCGGGTCATGGGGAGGGTTCACCCCTCCACTTT
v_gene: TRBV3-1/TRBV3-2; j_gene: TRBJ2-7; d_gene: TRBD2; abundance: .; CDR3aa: CASSPLAGTYEQYF; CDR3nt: TGTGCCAGCAGCCCGTTAGCGGGGACTTACGAGCAGTACTTC
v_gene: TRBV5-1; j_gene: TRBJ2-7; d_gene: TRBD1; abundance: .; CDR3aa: CASSPIQGAAYEQYF; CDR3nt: TGCGCCAGCAGCCCTATCCAGGGGGCGGCCTACGAGCAGTACTTC
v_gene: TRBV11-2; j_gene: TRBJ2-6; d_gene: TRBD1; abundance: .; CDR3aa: CASGPEDRAWANVLTF; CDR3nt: TGTGCCAGCGGACCCGAAGACAGGGCGTGGGCCAACGTCCTGACTTTC